This T cell receptor beta chain was sequenced in a study of cytomegalovirus exposure and HLA in healthy donors. Notes on the study in general: Only CMV serostatus was available as immune exposure information. A reported reduction in N-insertions relative to the approximately 670-donor mean was seen in an Asian-associated ancestry cluster in a later analysis.

A note on this clone: Its target is unknown.

13 Jbeta primers and 60 Vbeta primers were used for the PCR. Original analysis: An analysis performed later counted 81 million or so unique TCR beta chains (roughly 9.9 million of them shared). This table comes from immunoSEQ multiplex PCR, and its TCRdb copy is limited to in-frame clones, with some not included. V and J calls and clone size follow that table, whereas D and trimming were derived from the DNA. Here the sample spans 150,000 to 250,000 clones, 82% being singletons. This CDR3 comprises 13 residues. CDR1 is SGHRS and CDR2 is YFSETQ in the germline V gene. Trimming pared 3 bases from V and 0 bases from J, leaving 5 bases between.

The receptor was derived from a woman in her forties or fifties in good health and CMV-seropositive. The sequenced sample was PBMCs. The chain links TRBV5-1 to TRBJ2-3, with D unresolved. This CDR3 reads CASSSSSTDTQYF. In DNA, the CDR3 is TGCGCCAGCAGCTCCTCTAGCACAGATACGCAGTATTTT.